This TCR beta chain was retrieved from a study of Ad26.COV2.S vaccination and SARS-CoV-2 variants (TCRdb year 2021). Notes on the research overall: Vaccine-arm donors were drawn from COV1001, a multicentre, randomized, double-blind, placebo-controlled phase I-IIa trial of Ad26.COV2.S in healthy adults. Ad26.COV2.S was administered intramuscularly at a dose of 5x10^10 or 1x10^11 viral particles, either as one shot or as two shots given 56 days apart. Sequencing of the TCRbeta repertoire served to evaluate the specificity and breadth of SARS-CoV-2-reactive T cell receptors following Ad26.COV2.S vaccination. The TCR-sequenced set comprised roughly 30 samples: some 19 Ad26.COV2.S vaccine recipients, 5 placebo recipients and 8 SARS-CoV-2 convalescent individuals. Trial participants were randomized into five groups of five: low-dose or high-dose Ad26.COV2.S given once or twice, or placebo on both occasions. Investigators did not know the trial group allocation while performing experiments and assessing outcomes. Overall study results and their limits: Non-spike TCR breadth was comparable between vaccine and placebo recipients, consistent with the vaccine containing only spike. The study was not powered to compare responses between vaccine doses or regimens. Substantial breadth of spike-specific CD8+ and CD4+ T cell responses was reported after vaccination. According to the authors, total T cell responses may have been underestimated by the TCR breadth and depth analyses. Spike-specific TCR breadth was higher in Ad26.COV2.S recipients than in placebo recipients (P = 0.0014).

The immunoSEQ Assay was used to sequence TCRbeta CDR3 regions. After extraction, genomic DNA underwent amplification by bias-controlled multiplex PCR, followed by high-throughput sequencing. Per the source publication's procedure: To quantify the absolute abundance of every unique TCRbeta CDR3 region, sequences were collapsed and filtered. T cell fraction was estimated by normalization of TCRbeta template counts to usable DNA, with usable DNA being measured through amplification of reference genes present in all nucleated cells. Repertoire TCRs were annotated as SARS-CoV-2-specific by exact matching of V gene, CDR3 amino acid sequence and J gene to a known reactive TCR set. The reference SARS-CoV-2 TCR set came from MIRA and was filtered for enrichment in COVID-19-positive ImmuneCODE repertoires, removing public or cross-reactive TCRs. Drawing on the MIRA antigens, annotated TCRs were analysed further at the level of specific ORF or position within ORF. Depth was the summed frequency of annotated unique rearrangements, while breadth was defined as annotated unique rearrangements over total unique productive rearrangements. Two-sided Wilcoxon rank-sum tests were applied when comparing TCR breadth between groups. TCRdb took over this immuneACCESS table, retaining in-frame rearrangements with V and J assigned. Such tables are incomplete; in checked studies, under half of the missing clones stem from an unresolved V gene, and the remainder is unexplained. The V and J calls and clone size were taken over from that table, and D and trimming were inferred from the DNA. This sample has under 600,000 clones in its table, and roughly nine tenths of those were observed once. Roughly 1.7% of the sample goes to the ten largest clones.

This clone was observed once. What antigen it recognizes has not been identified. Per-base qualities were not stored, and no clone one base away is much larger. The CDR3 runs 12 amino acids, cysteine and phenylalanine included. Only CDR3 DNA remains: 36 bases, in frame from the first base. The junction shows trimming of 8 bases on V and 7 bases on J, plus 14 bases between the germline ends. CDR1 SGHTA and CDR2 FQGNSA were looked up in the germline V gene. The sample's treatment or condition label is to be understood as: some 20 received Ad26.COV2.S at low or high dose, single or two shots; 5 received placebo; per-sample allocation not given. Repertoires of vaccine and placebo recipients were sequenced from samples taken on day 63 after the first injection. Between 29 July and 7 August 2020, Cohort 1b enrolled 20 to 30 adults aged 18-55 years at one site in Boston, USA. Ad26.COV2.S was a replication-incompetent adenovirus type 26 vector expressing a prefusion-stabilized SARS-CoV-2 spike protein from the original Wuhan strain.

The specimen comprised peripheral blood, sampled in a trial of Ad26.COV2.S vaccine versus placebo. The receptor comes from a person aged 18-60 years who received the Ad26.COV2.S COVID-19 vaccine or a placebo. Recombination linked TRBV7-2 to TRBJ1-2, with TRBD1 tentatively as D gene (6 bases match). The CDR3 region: CASSTGFGGYTF. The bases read TGTGCCAGCTCTACAGGGTTTGGTGGCTACACCTTC.